This TCR beta chain was captured in a study of T cell responses to AZD1222 COVID-19 vaccine. Study-wide points: Vaccination with two AZD1222 doses was followed by a rise in Spike-specific TCR breadth and depth. Donors, mostly white British, included more females; clonal diversity was possibly underestimated. Seropositive status at baseline applied to only five to seven AZD1222 recipients. Sampled repertoires all dated from after the peak T cell response.

This clone was seen only once. Its antigen is not identified. Trimming left V 4 bases short and J 2 bases short, with 6 bases between. Germline CDR1 reads MNHEY; CDR2 reads SMNVEV (reference sequence). The CDR3 loop spans 13 amino acids. The assay was immunoSEQ multiplex PCR, and TCRdb's table has in-frame clones only and misses some. The data hold approximately 42,000 clones, with about 91% observed a single time. This receptor was obtained from an adult who received the AZD1222 COVID-19 vaccine. This material consisted of peripheral blood, taken 28 days after the second AZD1222 dose. The chain has TRBV27 and TRBJ1-5; D gene uncertain. This chain's CDR3 is CASSYSGNQPQHF. CDR3 bases: TGTGCCAGCAGTTATTCGGGCAATCAGCCCCAGCATTTT.